The rows below give T cell receptor beta chains drawn from one sample of a study of T cell responses to AZD1222 COVID-19 vaccine. This table comes from immunoSEQ multiplex PCR, and its TCRdb copy is limited to in-frame clones, with some not included. Among about 180,000 clones listed, 85% to 95% were seen once. Source: peripheral blood, taken 28 days after the second AZD1222 dose. The receptors stem from an adult who received the AZD1222 COVID-19 vaccine. CDR3s include the opening cysteine and the closing phenylalanine or tryptophan. The D gene is left open where the match is weak. Size is omitted from some rows. Given values are once, few, many or a class for expanded clones.

V	D	size	J	CDR3	DNA
TRBV10-3	-	-	TRBJ1-5	CAIGDTNNQPQHF	TGTGCCATCGGGGACACAAACAATCAGCCCCAGCATTTT
TRBV7-3	TRBD1	-	TRBJ2-3	CASSPQGNTQYF	TGTGCCAGCAGCCCACAGGGGAATACGCAGTATTTT
TRBV19	-	-	TRBJ1-2	CASSRGRESVYTF	TGTGCCAGTAGTAGGGGCAGAGAGTCAGTCTACACCTTC
TRBV19	-	-	TRBJ2-1	CASSSLRSYNEQFF	TGTGCCAGTAGTTCTCTTCGCTCCTACAATGAGCAGTTCTTC
TRBV7-9	TRBD1	-	TRBJ2-3	CASSAGTDPTDTQYF	TGTGCCAGCAGCGCCGGGACAGACCCTACAGATACGCAGTATTTT
TRBV24-1	-	-	TRBJ2-1	CATSDPRWRYNEQFF	TGTGCCACCAGTGATCCACGCTGGAGATACAATGAGCAGTTCTTC
TRBV3-1/TRBV3-2	-	-	TRBJ1-6	CASSQGEWDNSPLHF	TGTGCCAGCAGCCAAGGGGAGTGGGATAATTCACCCCTCCACTTT
TRBV6-2/TRBV6-3	-	-	TRBJ2-1	CASSYYVLGLYLYNEQFF	TGTGCCAGCAGTTATTATGTTTTAGGACTCTATCTTTACAATGAGCAGTTCTTC
TRBV9	TRBD1	once	TRBJ1-5	CASSVEGTGDQPQHF	TGTGCCAGCAGCGTAGAAGGGACAGGGGATCAGCCCCAGCATTTT
TRBV7-2	-	-	TRBJ1-1	CASSLVGQQPRNTEAFF	TGTGCCAGCAGCTTAGTCGGACAGCAGCCCCGGAACACTGAAGCTTTCTTT